This T cell receptor (beta chain) appears in the sequencing data of a study of CXCR3-negative and CXCR3-positive naive CD8 T cells (dated by TCRdb to about 2019). For the study in its entirety: In total, roughly 140 million TRB reads were obtained, corresponding to roughly 1.5 +/- 0.3 million reads per library. Diversity and physicochemical repertoire analyses covered around 10 donors pooled from two independent experiments. The TRBV-TRBJ cluster analysis covered naive subsets from roughly five donors and memory cells from 3 donors.

The paper as a whole reports these results and caveats: CXCR3 expression partially decreased after cryopreservation, so most assays used freshly isolated PBMCs. Within the same donor, TRBV-TRBJ usage looked similar between naive CXCR3-negative and CXCR3-positive cells, but memory cells had distinct patterns. Because surface CD5, which is linked to self-reactivity in mice, was comparable between the naive subsets, TCR interaction strength was also inferred from TRB CDR3 physicochemical properties. Both naive subsets had comparably high repertoire diversity, while memory CD8+ T cells had much lower repertoire diversity.

A note on this clonotype: Its antigen is not yet known.

Instrument used: NextSeq 550. The Human TCR Profiling Kit (MiLaboratory) was used to make UMI-labeled 5' RACE TRB cDNA libraries. The full amount of extracted RNA was used for cDNA synthesis, and the full amount of resulting cDNA was used for PCR amplification. Libraries were prepared in parallel with an identical number of PCR cycles. Per the authors' processing: About 53,000 +/- 9,400 unique UMI-labeled TRB cDNA molecules per library were extracted with MIGEC and MiXCR, with at least two reads per UMI required. On average, about 40,000 +/- 10,000 functional in-frame TRB CDR3 nucleotide clonotypes lacking stop codons were found per library. Diversity metrics, including normalized Shannon-Wiener and Chao1, were computed in VDJtools after downsampling to 5000 UMI-labeled TRB molecules per sample. VDJtools computed clonotype-size-weighted physicochemical properties of the central five CDR3 residues: interaction energy, strength, volume and Kidera factor 4. TCRdb reanalyzed the reads, keeping one entry per CDR3 protein sequence and omitting DNA. The V and J calls come from TCRdb's annotation, not from the publication. The sample has about 56,000 distinct CDR3 sequences on record. 20% to 25% of the sample lies in the top ten.

Each CD8+ T cell subset was flow-sorted in triplicate, with over 250,000 cells per subset placed directly into RLT lysis buffer. Standard density gradient centrifugation was used to isolate peripheral blood mononuclear cells from buffy coats. Total RNA was extracted from sorted cells with an RNeasy Mini Kit. Its CDR3 holds 19 amino acids, cysteine through phenylalanine. A DNA sequence was not provided. Sequencing used memory CD8+ T cells from blood. The sample's cell subset or site, from its label and the paper: conventional CD8+ memory T cells (TMEM), sorted as controls. Rearrangement joined TRBV23-1 to TRBJ2-7; TCRdb picks TRBD2, but there is no DNA to check that call. TRBV23-1 is an open reading frame, and its role is uncertain. The TCR sequence derives from a human donor in good health. Some clones in this sample may be carry-over from other donors' samples. The CDR3 corresponds to CASSQARGSSSGRGYEQYF.